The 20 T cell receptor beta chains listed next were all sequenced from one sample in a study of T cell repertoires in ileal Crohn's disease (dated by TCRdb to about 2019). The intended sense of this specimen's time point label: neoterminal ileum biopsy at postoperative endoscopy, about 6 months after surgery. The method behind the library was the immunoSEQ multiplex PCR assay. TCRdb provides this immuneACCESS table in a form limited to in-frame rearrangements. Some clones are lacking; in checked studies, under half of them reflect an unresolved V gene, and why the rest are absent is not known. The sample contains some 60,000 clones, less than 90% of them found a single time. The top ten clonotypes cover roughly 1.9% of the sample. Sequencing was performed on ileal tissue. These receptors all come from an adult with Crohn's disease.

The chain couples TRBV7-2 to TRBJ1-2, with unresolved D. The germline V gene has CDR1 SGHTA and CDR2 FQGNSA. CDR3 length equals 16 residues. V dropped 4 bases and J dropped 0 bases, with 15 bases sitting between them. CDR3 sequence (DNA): TGTGCCAGCAGCTCGAGAGCTCTTTCGACTAACTATGGCTACACCTTC. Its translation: CASSSRALSTNYGYTF.

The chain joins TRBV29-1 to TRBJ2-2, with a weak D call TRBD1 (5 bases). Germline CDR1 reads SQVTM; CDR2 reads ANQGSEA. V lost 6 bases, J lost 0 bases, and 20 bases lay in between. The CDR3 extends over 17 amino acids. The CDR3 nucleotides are TGCAGCGTCACGACCACCATAGGACACACGAACACCGGGGAGCTGTTTTTT. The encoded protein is CSVTTTIGHTNTGELFF.

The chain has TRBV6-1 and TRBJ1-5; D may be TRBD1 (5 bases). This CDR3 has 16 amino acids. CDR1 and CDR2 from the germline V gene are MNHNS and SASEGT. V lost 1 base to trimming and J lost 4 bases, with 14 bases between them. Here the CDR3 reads CASSEVAGRKNQPQHF. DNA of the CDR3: TGTGCCAGCAGTGAAGTGGCGGGACGAAAGAATCAGCCCCAGCATTTT.

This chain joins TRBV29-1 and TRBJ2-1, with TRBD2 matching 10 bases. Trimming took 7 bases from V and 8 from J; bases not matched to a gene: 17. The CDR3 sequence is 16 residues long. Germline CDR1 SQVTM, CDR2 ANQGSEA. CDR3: CSAVSLLAGVLDEQFF. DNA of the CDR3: TGCAGCGCCGTCTCCCTGCTAGCGGGAGTTCTTGATGAGCAGTTCTTC.

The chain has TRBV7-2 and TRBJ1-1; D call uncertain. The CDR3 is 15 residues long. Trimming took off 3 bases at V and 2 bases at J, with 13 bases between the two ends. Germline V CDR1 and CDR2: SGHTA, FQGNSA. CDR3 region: CASSFDSSGNTEAFF. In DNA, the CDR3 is TGTGCCAGCAGCTTCGACTCTTCGGGAAACACTGAAGCTTTCTTT.

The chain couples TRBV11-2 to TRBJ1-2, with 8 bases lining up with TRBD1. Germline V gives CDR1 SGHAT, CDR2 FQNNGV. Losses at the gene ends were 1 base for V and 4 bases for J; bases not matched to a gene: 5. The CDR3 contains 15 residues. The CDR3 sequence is CASSLGDRGSYGYTF. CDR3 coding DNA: TGTGCCAGCAGCTTAGGAGACAGGGGAAGCTATGGCTACACCTTC. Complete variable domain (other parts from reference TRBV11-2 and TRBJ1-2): EAGVAQSPRYKIIEKRQSVAFWCNPISGHATLYWYQQILGQGPKLLIQFQNNGVVDDSQLPKDRFSAERLKGVDSTLKIQPAKLEDSAVYLCASSLGDRGSYGYTFGSGTRLTVV.

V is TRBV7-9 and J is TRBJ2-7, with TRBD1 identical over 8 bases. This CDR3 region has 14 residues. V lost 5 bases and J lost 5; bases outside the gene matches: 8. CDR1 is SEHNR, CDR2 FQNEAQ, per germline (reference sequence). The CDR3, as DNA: TGTGCCAGCAGCGGTGGAAGACAGGGGAACGAGCAGTACTTC. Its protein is CASSGGRQGNEQYF.

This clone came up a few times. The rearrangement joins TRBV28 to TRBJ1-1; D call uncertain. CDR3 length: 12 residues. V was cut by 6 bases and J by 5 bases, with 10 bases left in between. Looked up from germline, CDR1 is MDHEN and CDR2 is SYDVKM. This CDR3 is CASSLRVTEAFF. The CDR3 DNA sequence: TGTGCCAGCAGCTTACGAGTGACTGAAGCTTTCTTT.

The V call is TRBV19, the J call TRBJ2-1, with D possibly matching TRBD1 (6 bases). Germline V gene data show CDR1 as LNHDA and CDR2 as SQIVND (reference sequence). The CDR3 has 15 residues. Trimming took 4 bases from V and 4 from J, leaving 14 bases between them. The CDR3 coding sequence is TGTGCCAGTAGTACAGGGGCGCTTTTGTACAATGAGCAGTTCTTC. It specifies CASSTGALLYNEQFF. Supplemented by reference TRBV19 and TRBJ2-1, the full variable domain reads DGGITQSPKYLFRKEGQNVTLSCEQNLNHDAMYWYRQDPGQGLRLIYYSQIVNDFQKGDIAEGYSVSREKKESFPLTVTSAQKNPTAFYLCASSTGALLYNEQFFGPGTRLTVL.

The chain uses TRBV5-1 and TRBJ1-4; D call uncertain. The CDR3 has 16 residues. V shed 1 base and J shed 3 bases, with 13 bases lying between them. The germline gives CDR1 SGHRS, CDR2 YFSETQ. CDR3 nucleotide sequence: TGCGCCAGCAGCTTGCCGGAGGGTACTCCTAATGAAAAACTGTTTTTT. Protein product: CASSLPEGTPNEKLFF. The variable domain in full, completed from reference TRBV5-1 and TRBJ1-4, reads KAGVTQTPRYLIKTRGQQVTLSCSPISGHRSVSWYQQTPGQGLQFLFEYFSETQRNKGNFPGRFSGRQFSNSRSEMNVSTLELGDSALYLCASSLPEGTPNEKLFFGSGTQLSVL.

CDR3 in amino acids: CASSAGQGSGTQYF. The DNA for the CDR3 is TGTGCCAGCAGCGCGGGACAGGGGTCAGGGACCCAGTACTTC. This chain connects TRBV5-4 to TRBJ2-5; 10 bases agree with TRBD1. From germline, CDR1 is SGHNT and CDR2 YYREEE (reference sequence). The junction had 7 bases not matched to a gene; V was cut back by 4 bases and J by 7 bases. This CDR3 has 14 residues.

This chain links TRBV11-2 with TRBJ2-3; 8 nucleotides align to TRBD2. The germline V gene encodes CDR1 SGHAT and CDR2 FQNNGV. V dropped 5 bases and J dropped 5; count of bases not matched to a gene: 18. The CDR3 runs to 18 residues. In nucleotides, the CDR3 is TGTGCCAGCAGCCCAACGGGGGGGAGACTCAACACACGAGATACGCAGTATTTT. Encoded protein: CASSPTGGRLNTRDTQYF.

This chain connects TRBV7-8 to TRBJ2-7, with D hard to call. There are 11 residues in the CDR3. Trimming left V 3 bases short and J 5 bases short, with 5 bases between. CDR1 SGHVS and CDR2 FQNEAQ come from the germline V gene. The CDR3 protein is CASSLRNEQYV. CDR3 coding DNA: TGTGCCAGCAGCTTGAGGAACGAGCAGTACGTC.

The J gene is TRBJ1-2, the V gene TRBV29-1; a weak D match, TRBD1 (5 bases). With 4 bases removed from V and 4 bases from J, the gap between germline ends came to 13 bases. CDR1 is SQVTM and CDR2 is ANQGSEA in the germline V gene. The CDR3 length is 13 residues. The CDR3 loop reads CSVGTGPSYGYTF. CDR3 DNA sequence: TGCAGCGTTGGCACAGGACCATCCTATGGCTACACCTTC.

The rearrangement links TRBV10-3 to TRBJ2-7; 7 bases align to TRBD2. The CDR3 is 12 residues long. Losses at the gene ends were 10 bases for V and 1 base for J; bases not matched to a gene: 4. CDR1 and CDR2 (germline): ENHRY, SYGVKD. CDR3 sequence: CATRGLSYEQYF. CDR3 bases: TGTGCCACCCGGGGACTATCCTACGAGCAGTACTTC.

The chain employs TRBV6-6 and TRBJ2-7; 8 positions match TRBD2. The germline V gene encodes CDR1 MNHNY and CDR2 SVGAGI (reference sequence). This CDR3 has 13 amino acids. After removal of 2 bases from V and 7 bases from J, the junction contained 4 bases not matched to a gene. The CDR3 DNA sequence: TGTGCCAGCAGTTACCACATAGCGGGGGAGCAGTACGTC. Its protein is CASSYHIAGEQYV.

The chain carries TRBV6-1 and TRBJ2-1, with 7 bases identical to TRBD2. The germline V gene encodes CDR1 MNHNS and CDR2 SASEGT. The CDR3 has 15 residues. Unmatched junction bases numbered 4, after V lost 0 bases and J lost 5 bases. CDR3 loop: CASSEAGTTHNEQFF. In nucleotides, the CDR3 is TGTGCCAGCAGTGAAGCCGGGACTACACACAATGAGCAGTTCTTC.

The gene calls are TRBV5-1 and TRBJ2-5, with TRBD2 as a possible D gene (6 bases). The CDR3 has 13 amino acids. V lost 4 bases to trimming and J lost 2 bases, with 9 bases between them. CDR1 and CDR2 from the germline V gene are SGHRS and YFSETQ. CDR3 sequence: CASSTGLQETQYF. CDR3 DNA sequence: TGCGCCAGCAGCACGGGACTTCAAGAGACCCAGTACTTC.

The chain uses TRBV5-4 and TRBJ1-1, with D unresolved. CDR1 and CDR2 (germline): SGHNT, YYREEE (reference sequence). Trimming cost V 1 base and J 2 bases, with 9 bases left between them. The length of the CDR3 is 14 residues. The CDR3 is CASSLIGINTEAFF. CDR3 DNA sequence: TGTGCCAGCAGCTTGATCGGGATTAACACTGAAGCTTTCTTT.

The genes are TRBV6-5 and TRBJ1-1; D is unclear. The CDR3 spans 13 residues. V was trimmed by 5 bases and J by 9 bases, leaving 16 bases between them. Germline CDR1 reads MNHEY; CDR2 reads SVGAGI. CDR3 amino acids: CASSLPPGNKAFF. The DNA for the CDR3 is TGTGCCAGCAGTCTCCCGCCAGGAAATAAAGCTTTCTTT.